This T cell receptor (beta chain) originates from a study of metastatic and nonmetastatic thyroid tumors. TCRdb reprocessed the PCR reads via MiXCR. The repertoire consists of 84,000 or so clones, with about 9.1% occurring once and the leading ten covering approximately 10%. Findings of the study overall: The reported finding was significantly higher TCR beta diversity in malignant thyroid tumors relative to benign nodules, in blood and tumor.

In regard to this clone: Its target is unknown. A read error is possible here, since a much larger clone lies one base away. Other DNA sequences within the sample encode an identical CDR3.

CDR3 length equals 11 residues. CDR1 is SEHNR, CDR2 FQNEAQ, per germline (reference sequence). Every patient was untreated before thyroid surgery. The sequence was collected from a female donor with papillary thyroid cancer or a benign thyroid nodule (not recorded which). Some clones in this sample may be carry-over from other donors' samples. The specimen sequenced was blood. V gene TRBV7-9 combines with J gene TRBJ1-2, with TRBD1 matching over 7 bases. The CDR3 loop is CASSLGGGYTF. CDR3 DNA sequence: TGTGCCAGCAGTTTAGGGGGCGGATACACCTTC. The variable domain in full, completed from reference TRBV7-9 and TRBJ1-2, reads DTGVSQNPRHKITKRGQNVTFRCDPISEHNRLYWYRQTLGQGPEFLTYFQNEAQLEKSRLLSDRFSAERPKGSFSTLEIQRTEQGDSAMYLCASSLGGGYTFGSGTRLTVV.